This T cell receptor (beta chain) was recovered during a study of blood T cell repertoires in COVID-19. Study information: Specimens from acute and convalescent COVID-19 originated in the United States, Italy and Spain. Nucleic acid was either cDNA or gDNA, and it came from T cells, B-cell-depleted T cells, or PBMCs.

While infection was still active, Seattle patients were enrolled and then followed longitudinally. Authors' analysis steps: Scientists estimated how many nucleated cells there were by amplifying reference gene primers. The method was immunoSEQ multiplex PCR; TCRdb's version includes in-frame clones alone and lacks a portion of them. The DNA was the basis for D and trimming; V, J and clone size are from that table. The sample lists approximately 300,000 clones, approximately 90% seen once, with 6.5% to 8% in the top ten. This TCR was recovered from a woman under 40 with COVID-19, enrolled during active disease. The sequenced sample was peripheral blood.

The DNA for the CDR3 is TGCGCCAGCAGCTTCAAAGGGGGCCAAGAGACCCAGTACTTC. This encodes CASSFKGGQETQYF. This sequence joins TRBV5-1 and TRBJ2-5; D perhaps matches TRBD1 (6 bases). This CDR3 has 14 residues. The ends were cut back, 2 bases at V and 1 base at J, with 9 bases in the middle. The germline V gene has CDR1 SGHRS and CDR2 YFSETQ.